This entry lists 13 T cell receptor beta chains sequenced from one sample in a study of blood T cell repertoires in COVID-19 (TCRdb year 2020). The library came from the immunoSEQ multiplex PCR assay. Imported from immuneACCESS, the table was reduced by TCRdb to in-frame sequences with V and J called. These copies leave out some clones; in studies compared against another copy, an unresolved V gene accounts for under half, and the cause of the remainder is not known. This sample comprises 300,000 to 450,000 clones, 87% of them detected only once. The ten largest clones add up to approximately 0.93% of the sample. Specimen: PBMCs or T cells enriched from blood (not recorded which). These receptors were taken from a woman in her twenties or thirties who had recovered from COVID-19.

This clone has a handful of counts. V gene TRBV7-9 combines with J gene TRBJ2-3, with D perhaps matching TRBD2 (7 bases). V lost 3 bases to trimming and J lost 4 bases, with 11 bases between them. There are 14 residues in the CDR3. Germline CDR1 and CDR2: SEHNR and FQNEAQ (reference sequence). CDR3 in amino acids: CASSLVGGADTQYF. CDR3 DNA sequence: TGTGCCAGCAGCTTGGTAGGGGGGGCAGATACGCAGTATTTT.

This chain connects TRBV7-9 to TRBJ1-1, with 7 bases matching TRBD1. The germline V gene has CDR1 SEHNR and CDR2 FQNEAQ (reference sequence). J gave up 5 bases and V 2 bases, and 11 bases lay outside the gene matches. The CDR3 totals 16 residues. The CDR3 reads CASSLSGGRGITEAFF. Written as DNA, the CDR3 is TGTGCCAGCAGCTTAAGTGGTGGCAGGGGGATTACTGAAGCTTTCTTT.

The rearrangement uses TRBV4-1 and TRBJ2-1; 9 bases align to TRBD2. J lost 7 bases, V lost 1 base, and 5 bases had no gene match. The CDR3 runs 15 residues. Germline-derived CDR1 and CDR2 are MGHRA and YSYEKL. CDR3 nucleotides: TGCGCCAGCAGCCAAGGGCGGGGGGGAATAAATGAGCAGTTCTTC. Its protein is CASSQGRGGINEQFF.

V gene TRBV12-3 or TRBV12-4 combines with J gene TRBJ2-2, with D unclear. V was trimmed by 8 bases and J by 5 bases, leaving 12 bases between them. The CDR3 runs to 13 residues. CDR3 in DNA: TGTGCCAGCTCAGGTCGAATTACCGGGGAGCTGTTTTTT. Translated: CASSGRITGELFF.

The rearrangement uses TRBV19 and TRBJ2-5; 7 bases fit TRBD2. The V segment lost 4 bases and the J segment 4 bases; nucleotides outside the gene matches: 9. CDR1 is LNHDA and CDR2 is SQIVND in the germline V gene (reference sequence). The CDR3 is made up of 15 amino acids. The CDR3: CASSTNWGGLETQYF. The CDR3 DNA follows: TGTGCCAGTAGTACAAACTGGGGGGGTTTAGAGACCCAGTACTTC.

The V and J genes are TRBV5-6 and TRBJ2-7; no clear D gene. Between the trimmed V and J ends, which lost 2 bases and 5 bases, there was a span of 8 bases. Germline-derived CDR1 and CDR2 are SGHDT and YYEEEE. The CDR3 has 12 amino acids. CDR3 DNA: TGTGCCAGCAGCTTTCAGTACAACGAGCAGTACTTC. Protein: CASSFQYNEQYF.

Regarding this clone: In the same sample, other DNA sequences code for this CDR3. The rearrangement joins TRBV5-4 to TRBJ2-2; TRBD2 aligns across 12 bases. J was trimmed by 4 bases and V by 0 bases; bases with no gene match: 4. The CDR3 loop spans 17 amino acids. Per germline, CDR1 SGHNT and CDR2 YYREEE (reference sequence). CDR3 in amino acids: CASSLDLAGGATGELFF. CDR3 in DNA: TGTGCCAGCAGCTTGGATCTAGCGGGGGGGGCCACCGGGGAGCTGTTTTTT.

V gene TRBV6-5 combines with J gene TRBJ2-3; D is ambiguous. The CDR3 is made up of 14 amino acids. Germline V lookup: CDR1 MNHEY, CDR2 SVGAGI. V shed 6 bases and J shed 6 bases, with 16 bases lying between them. The CDR3: CASSCNSWADTQYF. CDR3 bases: TGTGCCAGCAGCTGCAACAGTTGGGCTGATACGCAGTATTTT.

This clone was observed once. The chain has TRBV14 and TRBJ2-1, with D possibly matching TRBD2 (5 bases). V was trimmed by 0 bases and J by 0 bases, leaving 15 bases between them. Germline lookup yields CDR1 SGHDN and CDR2 FVKESK. The CDR3 extends over 18 amino acids. CDR3 in amino acids: CASSQDQLGRGSYNEQFF. The DNA for the CDR3 is TGTGCCAGCAGCCAAGATCAATTAGGCCGGGGCTCCTACAATGAGCAGTTCTTC.

The chain is built from TRBV5-5 and TRBJ1-2, with TRBD1 identical over 8 bases. The CDR3 has 15 residues. The germline V gene has CDR1 SGHKS and CDR2 YYEKEE (reference sequence). The V segment lost 4 bases and the J segment 12 bases; nucleotides outside the gene matches: 17. CDR3 residues: CASSRAQTGGGGHTF. CDR3 DNA: TGTGCCAGCAGCCGCGCCCAAACAGGGGGTGGTGGACACACCTTC.

The chain couples TRBV4-2 to TRBJ2-1; a weak D match, TRBD1 (6 bases). The CDR3 covers 17 residues. V dropped 1 base and J dropped 2 bases, with 15 bases sitting between them. Germline V gene lookup returns CDR1 LGHNA and CDR2 YNFKEQ. CDR3 region: CASSQGRTQGTYNEQFF. DNA for the CDR3: TGTGCCAGCAGCCAAGGACGAACCCAGGGGACCTACAATGAGCAGTTCTTC.

The rearrangement joins TRBV28 to TRBJ1-2; the D gene is possibly TRBD1 (5 bases). The germline V gene encodes CDR1 MDHEN and CDR2 SYDVKM. The CDR3 length is 17 residues. V lost 5 bases to trimming and J lost 5 bases, with 24 bases between them. This chain's CDR3 is CASSPTVGPKNRYGYTF. As DNA, the CDR3 is TGTGCCAGCAGTCCGACAGTAGGGCCCAAGAATCGTTATGGCTACACCTTC.

The chain uses TRBV19 and TRBJ2-7; 9 nucleotides align to TRBD2. V was pared by 4 bases and J by 2 bases, with 6 bases of the junction left unmatched. This CDR3 is 15 amino acids long. CDR1 LNHDA and CDR2 SQIVND come from the germline V gene (reference sequence). CDR3 sequence: CASSNLAGPPYEQYF. In DNA, the CDR3 is TGTGCCAGTAGTAATCTAGCGGGGCCCCCCTACGAGCAGTACTTC.